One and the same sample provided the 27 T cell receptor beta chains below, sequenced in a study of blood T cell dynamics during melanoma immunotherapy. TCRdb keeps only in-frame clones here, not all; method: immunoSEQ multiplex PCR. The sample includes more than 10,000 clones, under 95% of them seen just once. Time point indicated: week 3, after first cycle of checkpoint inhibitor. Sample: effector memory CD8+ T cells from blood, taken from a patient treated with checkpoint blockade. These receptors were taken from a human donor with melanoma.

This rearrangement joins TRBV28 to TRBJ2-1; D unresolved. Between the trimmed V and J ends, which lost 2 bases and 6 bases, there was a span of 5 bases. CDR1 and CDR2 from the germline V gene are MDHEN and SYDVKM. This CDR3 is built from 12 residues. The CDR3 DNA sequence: TGTGCCAGCAGTTTAACGGGCAATGAGCAGTTCTTC. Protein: CASSLTGNEQFF.

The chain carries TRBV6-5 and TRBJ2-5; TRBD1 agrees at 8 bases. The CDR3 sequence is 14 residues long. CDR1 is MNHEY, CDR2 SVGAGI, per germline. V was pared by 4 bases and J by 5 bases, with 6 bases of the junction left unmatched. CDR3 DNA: TGTGCCAGCAGTTCTTGGCAGGGGGCGGAGACCCAGTACTTC. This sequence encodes CASSSWQGAETQYF.

The CDR3 protein is CASSSLGVGNTEAFF. CDR3 nucleotides: TGTGCCAGCAGCTCTTTAGGGGTAGGGAACACTGAAGCTTTCTTT. This chain uses TRBV7-9 with TRBJ1-1, with D tentatively TRBD1 (5 bases). The germline CDR1 and CDR2 sequences are SEHNR and FQNEAQ (reference sequence). The length of the CDR3 is 15 residues. With 4 bases removed from V and 1 base from J, the gap between germline ends came to 13 bases.

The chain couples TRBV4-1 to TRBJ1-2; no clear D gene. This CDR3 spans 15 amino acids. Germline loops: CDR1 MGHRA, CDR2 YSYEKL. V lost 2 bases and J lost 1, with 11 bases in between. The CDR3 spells CASSQLAPDNYGYTF. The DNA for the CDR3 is TGCGCCAGCAGCCAACTAGCCCCCGATAACTATGGCTACACCTTC.

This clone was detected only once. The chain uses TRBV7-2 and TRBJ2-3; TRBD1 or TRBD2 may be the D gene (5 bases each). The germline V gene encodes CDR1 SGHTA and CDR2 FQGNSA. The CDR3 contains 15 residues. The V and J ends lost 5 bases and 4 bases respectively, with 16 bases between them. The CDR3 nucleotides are TGTGCCAGCAGCCCGGGAAGGGGTCGCGCAGATACGCAGTATTTT. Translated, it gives CASSPGRGRADTQYF.

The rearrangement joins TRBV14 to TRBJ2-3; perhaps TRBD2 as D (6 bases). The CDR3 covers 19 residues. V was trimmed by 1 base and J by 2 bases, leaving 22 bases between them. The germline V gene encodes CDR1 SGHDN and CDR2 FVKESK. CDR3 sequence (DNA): TGTGCCAGCAGCCAAGCCCCCGGGGTCGGGGGAATATTCACAGATACGCAGTATTTT. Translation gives CASSQAPGVGGIFTDTQYF.

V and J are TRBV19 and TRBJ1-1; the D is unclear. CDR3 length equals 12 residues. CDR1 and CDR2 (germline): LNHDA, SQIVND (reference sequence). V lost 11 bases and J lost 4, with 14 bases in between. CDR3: CAVGSGSTEAFF. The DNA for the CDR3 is TGTGCCGTGGGGTCGGGGAGCACTGAAGCTTTCTTT.

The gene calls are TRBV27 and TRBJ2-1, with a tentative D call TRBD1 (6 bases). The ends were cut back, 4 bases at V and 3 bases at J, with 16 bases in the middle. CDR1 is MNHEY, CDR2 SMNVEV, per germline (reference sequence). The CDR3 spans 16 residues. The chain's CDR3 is CASSSLQGLGYNEQFF. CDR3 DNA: TGTGCCAGCAGTTCTCTACAGGGCCTGGGCTACAATGAGCAGTTCTTC.

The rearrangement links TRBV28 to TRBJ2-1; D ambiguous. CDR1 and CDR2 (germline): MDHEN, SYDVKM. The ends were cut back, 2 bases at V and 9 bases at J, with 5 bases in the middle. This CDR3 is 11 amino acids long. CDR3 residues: CASSLRREQFF. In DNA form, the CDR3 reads TGTGCCAGCAGTTTAAGGCGTGAGCAGTTCTTC.

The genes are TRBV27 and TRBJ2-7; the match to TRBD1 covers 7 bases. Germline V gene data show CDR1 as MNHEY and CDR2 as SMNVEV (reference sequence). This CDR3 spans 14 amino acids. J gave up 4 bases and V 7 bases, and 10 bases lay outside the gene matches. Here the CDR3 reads CASTHRGAGYEQYF. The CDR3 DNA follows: TGTGCCAGCACTCACAGGGGCGCTGGGTACGAGCAGTACTTC.

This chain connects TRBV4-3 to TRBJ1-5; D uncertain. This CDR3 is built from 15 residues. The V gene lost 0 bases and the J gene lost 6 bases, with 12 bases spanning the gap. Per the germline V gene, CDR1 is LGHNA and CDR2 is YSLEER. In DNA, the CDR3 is TGCGCCAGCAGCCAAGATCGAGGGTCGGGTCAGCCCCAGCATTTT. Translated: CASSQDRGSGQPQHF.

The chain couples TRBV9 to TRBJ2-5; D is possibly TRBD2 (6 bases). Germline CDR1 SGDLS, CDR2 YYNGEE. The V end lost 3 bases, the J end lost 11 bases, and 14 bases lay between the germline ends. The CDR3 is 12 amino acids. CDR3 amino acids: CASSAATGEQYF. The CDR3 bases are TGTGCCAGCAGCGCCGCCACGGGAGAGCAGTACTTC.

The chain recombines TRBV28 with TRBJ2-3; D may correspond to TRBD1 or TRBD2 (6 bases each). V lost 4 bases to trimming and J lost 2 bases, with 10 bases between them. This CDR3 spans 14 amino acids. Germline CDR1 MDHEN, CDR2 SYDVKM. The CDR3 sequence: CASSWRGNTDTQYF. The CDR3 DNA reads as TGTGCCAGCAGTTGGAGGGGGAACACAGATACGCAGTATTTT.

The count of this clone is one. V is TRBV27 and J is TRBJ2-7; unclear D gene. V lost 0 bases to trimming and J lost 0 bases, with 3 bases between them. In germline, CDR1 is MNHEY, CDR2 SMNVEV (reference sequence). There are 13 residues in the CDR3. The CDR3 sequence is CASSLSDSYEQYF. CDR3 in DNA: TGTGCCAGCAGTTTATCGGACTCCTACGAGCAGTACTTC.

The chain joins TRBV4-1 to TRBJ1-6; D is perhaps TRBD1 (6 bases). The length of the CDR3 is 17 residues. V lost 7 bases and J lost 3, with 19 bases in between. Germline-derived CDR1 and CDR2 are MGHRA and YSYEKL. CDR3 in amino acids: CASTESGTINYNSPLHF. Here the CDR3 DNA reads TGCGCCAGCACCGAAAGCGGGACAATAAACTATAATTCACCCCTCCACTTT.

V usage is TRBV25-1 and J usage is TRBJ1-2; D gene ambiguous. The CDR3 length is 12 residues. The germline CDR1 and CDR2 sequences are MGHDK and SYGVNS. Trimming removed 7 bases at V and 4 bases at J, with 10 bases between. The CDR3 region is CASKAGTYGYTF. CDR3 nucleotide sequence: TGTGCCAGCAAGGCGGGAACCTATGGCTACACCTTC.

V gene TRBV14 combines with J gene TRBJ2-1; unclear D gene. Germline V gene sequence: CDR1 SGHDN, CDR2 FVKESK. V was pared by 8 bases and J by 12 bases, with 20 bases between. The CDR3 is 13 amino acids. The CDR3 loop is CASRAVMGSAQFF. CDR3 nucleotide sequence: TGTGCCAGCCGGGCGGTGATGGGAAGCGCGCAGTTCTTC.

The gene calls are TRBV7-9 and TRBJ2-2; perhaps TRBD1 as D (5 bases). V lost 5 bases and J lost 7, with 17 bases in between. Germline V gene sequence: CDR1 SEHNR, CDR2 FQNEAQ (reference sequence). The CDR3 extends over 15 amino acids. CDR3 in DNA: TGTGCCAGCAGCAAGAGGACACCGCGCGGCGGGGAGCTGTTTTTT. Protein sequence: CASSKRTPRGGELFF.

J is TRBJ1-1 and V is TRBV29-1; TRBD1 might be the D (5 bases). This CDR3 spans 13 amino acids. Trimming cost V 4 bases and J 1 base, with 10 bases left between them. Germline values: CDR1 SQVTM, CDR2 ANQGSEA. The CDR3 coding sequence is TGCAGCGTTGCGGGGGGGACGAACACTGAAGCTTTCTTT. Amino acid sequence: CSVAGGTNTEAFF. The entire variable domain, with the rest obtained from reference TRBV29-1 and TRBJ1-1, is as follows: SAVISQKPSRDICQRGTSLTIQCQVDSQVTMMFWYRQQPGQSLTLIATANQGSEATYESGFVIDKFPISRPNLTFSTLTVSNMSPEDSSIYLCSVAGGTNTEAFFGQGTRLTVV.

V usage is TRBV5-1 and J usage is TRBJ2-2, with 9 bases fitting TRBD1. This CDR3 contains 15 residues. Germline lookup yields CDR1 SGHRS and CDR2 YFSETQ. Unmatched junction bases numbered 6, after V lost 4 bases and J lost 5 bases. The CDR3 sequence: CASSLTGGGTGELFF. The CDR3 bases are TGCGCCAGCAGCCTGACAGGGGGAGGTACCGGGGAGCTGTTTTTT.

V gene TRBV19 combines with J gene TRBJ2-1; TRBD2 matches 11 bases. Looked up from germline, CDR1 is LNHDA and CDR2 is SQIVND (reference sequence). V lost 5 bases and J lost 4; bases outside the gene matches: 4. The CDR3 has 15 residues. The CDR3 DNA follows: TGTGCCAGTAGTCCCTTAGCGGGAGGGTACAATGAGCAGTTCTTC. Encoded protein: CASSPLAGGYNEQFF. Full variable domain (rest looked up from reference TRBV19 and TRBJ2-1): DGGITQSPKYLFRKEGQNVTLSCEQNLNHDAMYWYRQDPGQGLRLIYYSQIVNDFQKGDIAEGYSVSREKKESFPLTVTSAQKNPTAFYLCASSPLAGGYNEQFFGPGTRLTVL.

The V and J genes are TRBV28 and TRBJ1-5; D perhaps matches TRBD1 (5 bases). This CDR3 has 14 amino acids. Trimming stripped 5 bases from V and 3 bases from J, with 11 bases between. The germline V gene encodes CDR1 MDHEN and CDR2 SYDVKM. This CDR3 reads CASSTGRINQPQHF. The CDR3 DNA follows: TGTGCCAGCAGTACAGGACGGATCAATCAGCCCCAGCATTTT.

CDR3 loop: CATSNLPERSNQETQYF. In DNA form, the CDR3 reads TGTGCCACCAGCAACCTTCCCGAGCGAAGTAATCAAGAGACCCAGTACTTC. V gene TRBV15 combines with J gene TRBJ2-5; D call uncertain. Trimming removed 4 bases from V and 2 bases from J, with 20 bases in between. This CDR3 region has 17 residues. CDR1 LNHNV and CDR2 YYDKDF come from the germline V gene (reference sequence).

The CDR3 reads CASSATDRGYDTEAFF. The CDR3 nucleotides are TGTGCCAGCAGCGCAACGGACAGGGGTTACGACACTGAAGCTTTCTTT. The chain combines TRBV9 with TRBJ1-1, with 9 bases lining up with TRBD1. Germline assignment: CDR1 SGDLS and CDR2 YYNGEE. This CDR3 has 16 residues. Germline trimming cut 3 bases from V and 3 bases from J; bases unmatched to any gene: 9.

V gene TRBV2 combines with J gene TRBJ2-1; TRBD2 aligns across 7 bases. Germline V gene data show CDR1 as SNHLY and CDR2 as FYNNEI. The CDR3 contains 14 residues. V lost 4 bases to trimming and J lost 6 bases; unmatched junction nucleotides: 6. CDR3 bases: TGTGCCAGCAGTGTCGGGACGGGAGGCAATGAGCAGTTCTTC. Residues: CASSVGTGGNEQFF. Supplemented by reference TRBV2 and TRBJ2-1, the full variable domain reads EPEVTQTPSHQVTQMGQEVILRCVPISNHLYFYWYRQILGQKVEFLVSFYNNEISEKSEIFDDQFSVERPDGSNFTLKIRSTKLEDSAMYFCASSVGTGGNEQFFGPGTRLTVL.

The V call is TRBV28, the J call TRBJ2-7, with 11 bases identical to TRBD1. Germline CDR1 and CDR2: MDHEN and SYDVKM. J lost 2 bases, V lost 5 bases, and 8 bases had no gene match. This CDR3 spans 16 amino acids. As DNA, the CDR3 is TGTGCCAGCAGTCCGGACAGGGGGCTCCTGACCTACGAGCAGTACTTC. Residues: CASSPDRGLLTYEQYF.

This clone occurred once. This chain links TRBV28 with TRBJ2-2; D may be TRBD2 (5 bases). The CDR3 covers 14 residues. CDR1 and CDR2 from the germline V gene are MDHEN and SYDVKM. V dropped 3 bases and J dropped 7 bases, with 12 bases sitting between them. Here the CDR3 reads CASSFRGAGGELFF. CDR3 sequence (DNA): TGTGCCAGCAGTTTCCGGGGAGCTGGCGGGGAGCTGTTTTTT.